These T cell receptor beta chains were read from a single sample in a study of T cell repertoires in cytomegalovirus infection. Each CDR3 protein is one row after TCRdb ran MiXCR on the reads. The data show 150,000 to 200,000 distinct CDR3 sequences, 17% seen once. Sample: CD8+ T cells from PBMCs. The receptors derive from a human donor in good health (CMV status not recorded). Some clones in this sample may be carry-over from other donors' samples. Both conserved end residues are part of each CDR3. The order of the fields is V gene, J gene, D gene, clone size, CDR3 DNA, CDR3 protein. The D gene is left open where the match is weak. Only some rows state a clone size, as once, few, many or a class for expanded clones.

V: TRBV6-5
J: TRBJ1-1
D: NA
size: NA
DNA: TGTGCCAGCAGTTACTTCCCGCAGGCCGGTGCTTTCTTT
CDR3: CASSYFPQAGAFF

V: TRBV5-6
J: TRBJ2-1
D: NA
size: NA
DNA: TGTGCCAGCAGCTTGGTTCGCGGTCCTGAGCAGTTCTTC
CDR3: CASSLVRGPEQFF

V: TRBV7-2
J: TRBJ2-3
D: NA
size: NA
DNA: TGTGCCAGCAGCTTCAGCACAGATACGCAGTATTTT
CDR3: CASSFSTDTQYF

V: TRBV11-2
J: TRBJ2-5
D: NA
size: few
DNA: TGTGCCAGCAGCTTATGGTGGGGTGGCGAGACCCAGTACTTC
CDR3: CASSLWWGGETQYF

V: TRBV29-1
J: TRBJ1-2
D: TRBD1
size: few
DNA: TGCAGCGTTGGGGGACAGGGCCCTAACTATGGCTACACCTTC
CDR3: CSVGGQGPNYGYTF

V: TRBV6-2/TRBV6-3
J: TRBJ1-2
D: TRBD1
size: NA
DNA: TGTGCCAGCAGCCTTCTTAAAGGAGGGGGCGACGACTATGGCTACACCTTC
CDR3: CASSLLKGGGDDYGYTF

V: TRBV7-6
J: TRBJ1-1
D: NA
size: NA
DNA: TGTGCCAGCAGCTTAGAATGGTCCGAAGAAGCTTTCTTT
CDR3: CASSLEWSEEAFF

V: TRBV4-3
J: TRBJ2-1
D: NA
size: NA
DNA: TGCGCCAGCAGCCAAGATTTGGGGCTCTACAATGAGCAGTTCTTC
CDR3: CASSQDLGLYNEQFF

V: TRBV6-2/TRBV6-3
J: TRBJ2-3
D: TRBD2
size: NA
DNA: TGTGTCAGCCTTAGCGGGACTTCGTCTAGCACAGATACGCAGTATTTT
CDR3: CVSLSGTSSSTDTQYF

V: TRBV15
J: TRBJ2-1
D: NA
size: few
DNA: TGTGCCACCAGCGAGACCACTCCGGAAAAGTACTGGTACAATGAGCAGTTCTTC
CDR3: CATSETTPEKYWYNEQFF

V: TRBV10-3
J: TRBJ1-1
D: NA
size: few
DNA: TGTGCCATCAGTGGCGACCCGCTCATCAGAACTGAAGCTTTCTTT
CDR3: CAISGDPLIRTEAFF

V: TRBV6-1
J: TRBJ1-1
D: NA
size: few
DNA: TGTGCCAGCCCCGCCGGGACGGACTCTCACACTGAAGCTTTCTTT
CDR3: CASPAGTDSHTEAFF

V: TRBV7-2
J: TRBJ2-1
D: NA
size: NA
DNA: TGTGCCAGCAGCTTAGGTCCGTATGCGGGAAATGAGCAGTTCTTC
CDR3: CASSLGPYAGNEQFF

V: TRBV7-3
J: TRBJ1-1
D: NA
size: few
DNA: TGTGCCAGCAGCCGGGGAGGGACACAAACTGAAGCTTTCTTT
CDR3: CASSRGGTQTEAFF

V: TRBV20-1
J: TRBJ1-2
D: NA
size: NA
DNA: TGCAGTGCTAGAATTCCGGACGGCTACACCTTC
CDR3: CSARIPDGYTF

V: TRBV28
J: TRBJ1-5
D: NA
size: NA
DNA: TGTGCCAGCAGTTACCAAGAGGGGCTGGGGCAGCCCCAGCATTTT
CDR3: CASSYQEGLGQPQHF

V: TRBV7-8
J: TRBJ2-1
D: NA
size: NA
DNA: TGTGCCAGCAGCTTAGTGCACAATGAGCAGTTCTTC
CDR3: CASSLVHNEQFF

V: TRBV5-6
J: TRBJ1-5
D: NA
size: NA
DNA: TGTGCCAGCAGCTCCCAGGGTTATCAGCCCCAGCATTTT
CDR3: CASSSQGYQPQHF

V: TRBV6-5
J: TRBJ2-6
D: NA
size: NA
DNA: TGTGCCAGCAGTACTCGGGACGGTAGCTCTGGGGCCAACGTCCTGACTTTC
CDR3: CASSTRDGSSGANVLTF

V: TRBV20-1
J: TRBJ1-5
D: NA
size: NA
DNA: TGCAGTGCTCTCCCAGGACGCAATCAGCCCCAGCATTTT
CDR3: CSALPGRNQPQHF

V: TRBV28
J: TRBJ1-1
D: NA
size: few
DNA: TGTGCCAGCAGTTTAAAGGGTCGTGAAGCTTTCTTT
CDR3: CASSLKGREAFF

V: TRBV29-1
J: TRBJ2-5
D: NA
size: NA
DNA: NA
CDR3: CSVTGTGDILETQYF

V: TRBV7-9
J: TRBJ2-3
D: NA
size: NA
DNA: TGTGCCAGCAGCCCGACCAGGGAAACCACAGATACGCAGTATTTT
CDR3: CASSPTRETTDTQYF

V: TRBV7-9
J: TRBJ2-6
D: NA
size: few
DNA: TGTGCCAGCAGCTTATCAAGGACACCCGAGAGGGGGGCCAACGTCCTGACTTTC
CDR3: CASSLSRTPERGANVLTF

V: TRBV27
J: TRBJ1-1
D: NA
size: NA
DNA: TGTGCCAGCAGTTTATCAAGTAAGCGAGGGAACACTGAAGCTTTCTTT
CDR3: CASSLSSKRGNTEAFF

V: TRBV7-2
J: TRBJ2-1
D: NA
size: many
DNA: TGTGCCAGCAGCCTAAGCGGAAGCTCCTACAATGAGCAGTTCTTC
CDR3: CASSLSGSSYNEQFF

V: TRBV27
J: TRBJ2-1
D: TRBD2
size: NA
DNA: TGTGCCAGCAGATACACTAGCGGAAACTACAATGAGCAGTTCTTC
CDR3: CASRYTSGNYNEQFF

V: TRBV7-2
J: TRBJ2-3
D: NA
size: NA
DNA: TGTGCCAGCAGCCCCCCGGGGCCAGATACGCAGTATTTT
CDR3: CASSPPGPDTQYF

V: TRBV5-1
J: TRBJ2-7
D: TRBD1
size: few
DNA: TGCGCCAGCAGCGGGGACAGATCCTACGAGCAGTACTTC
CDR3: CASSGDRSYEQYF

V: TRBV28
J: TRBJ2-7
D: TRBD1
size: once
DNA: TGTGCCAGCAGTACACAGGGGGCTAGTTACGAGCAGTACTTC
CDR3: CASSTQGASYEQYF

V: TRBV20-1
J: TRBJ2-1
D: NA
size: once
DNA: TGCAGTGCCCCCTTTGAAGGGGCTAGCTCCTACAATGAGCAGTTCTTC
CDR3: CSAPFEGASSYNEQFF

V: TRBV12-3/TRBV12-4
J: TRBJ2-1
D: NA
size: NA
DNA: TGTGCCAGCAGTTCGGGGCCCGCCGATGAGCAGTTCTTC
CDR3: CASSSGPADEQFF

V: TRBV6-2/TRBV6-3
J: TRBJ1-1
D: NA
size: few
DNA: TGTGCCACAGCGTTGGGGTATGGCACTGAAGCTTTCTTT
CDR3: CATALGYGTEAFF

V: TRBV29-1
J: TRBJ2-7
D: NA
size: few
DNA: TGCAGCGTTGAAGATGAGGGGGGCGAGCAGTACTTC
CDR3: CSVEDEGGEQYF

V: TRBV29-1
J: TRBJ2-3
D: TRBD2
size: NA
DNA: TGCAGCGTCCACGGACTAGCGGGGGGGCCAGATACGCAGTATTTT
CDR3: CSVHGLAGGPDTQYF

V: TRBV12-3/TRBV12-4
J: TRBJ1-5
D: TRBD1
size: NA
DNA: TGTGCCAGCAGTATCGGGACAGCCAATCAGCCCCAGCATTTT
CDR3: CASSIGTANQPQHF

V: TRBV16
J: TRBJ2-7
D: TRBD1
size: many
DNA: TGTGCCAGCACCCCGGGAGAGGACAGGGTCGGGCAGTACTTC
CDR3: CASTPGEDRVGQYF

V: TRBV7-2
J: TRBJ2-1
D: NA
size: NA
DNA: TGTGCCAGCAGCTTATCGGACAATGAGCAGTTCTTC
CDR3: CASSLSDNEQFF

V: TRBV6-5
J: TRBJ1-4
D: NA
size: NA
DNA: TGTGCCAGCAGTTACGCGCAGGGATCGGGTGAAAAACTGTTTTTT
CDR3: CASSYAQGSGEKLFF

V: TRBV27
J: TRBJ2-7
D: TRBD2
size: NA
DNA: TGTGCCAGCAGTTTAAGCGGGAGGGTTAACTCCTACGAGCAGTACTTC
CDR3: CASSLSGRVNSYEQYF

V: TRBV5-1
J: TRBJ1-1
D: TRBD1
size: NA
DNA: TGCGCCAGCAGCTCACAACAGGGGGCCTTCACTGAAGCTTTCTTT
CDR3: CASSSQQGAFTEAFF

V: TRBV7-2
J: TRBJ2-7
D: NA
size: few
DNA: TGTGCCAGCAGCGTTATCGACGGTGGCCCCTACGAGCAGTACTTC
CDR3: CASSVIDGGPYEQYF

V: TRBV6-2/TRBV6-3
J: TRBJ1-2
D: TRBD1
size: NA
DNA: TGTGCCAGCAACGATCAGGGGGGTCTTGGCTATGGCTACACCTTC
CDR3: CASNDQGGLGYGYTF

V: TRBV6-2/TRBV6-3
J: TRBJ2-3
D: NA
size: NA
DNA: TGTGCCAGCAGCCAATACACAGATACGCAGTATTTT
CDR3: CASSQYTDTQYF

V: TRBV28
J: TRBJ2-2
D: NA
size: NA
DNA: TGTGCCAGCACCCCTGAGATATTTGACACCGGGGAGCTGTTTTTT
CDR3: CASTPEIFDTGELFF

V: TRBV20-1
J: TRBJ1-3
D: TRBD1
size: few
DNA: TGCAGTGCTCCGGACAGGAAGAACACCATATATTTT
CDR3: CSAPDRKNTIYF

V: TRBV12-3/TRBV12-4
J: TRBJ2-2
D: TRBD2
size: few
DNA: TGTGCCAGCCAACCCTGGGGAGACAGCGGGGACCGGGAGCTGTTTTTT
CDR3: CASQPWGDSGDRELFF

V: TRBV5-6
J: TRBJ2-2
D: NA
size: few
DNA: TGTGCCAGCAGCCGATACTATAGAGAACGTGGGACCGGGGAGCTGTTTTTT
CDR3: CASSRYYRERGTGELFF

V: TRBV27
J: TRBJ1-2
D: NA
size: NA
DNA: TGTGCCAGCAGTCCCAGGGTTAACTATGGCTACACCTTC
CDR3: CASSPRVNYGYTF

V: TRBV5-5
J: TRBJ1-5
D: NA
size: NA
DNA: TGTGCCAGCAGCTTGTCATCATCGGGTCATCAGCCCCAGCATTTT
CDR3: CASSLSSSGHQPQHF